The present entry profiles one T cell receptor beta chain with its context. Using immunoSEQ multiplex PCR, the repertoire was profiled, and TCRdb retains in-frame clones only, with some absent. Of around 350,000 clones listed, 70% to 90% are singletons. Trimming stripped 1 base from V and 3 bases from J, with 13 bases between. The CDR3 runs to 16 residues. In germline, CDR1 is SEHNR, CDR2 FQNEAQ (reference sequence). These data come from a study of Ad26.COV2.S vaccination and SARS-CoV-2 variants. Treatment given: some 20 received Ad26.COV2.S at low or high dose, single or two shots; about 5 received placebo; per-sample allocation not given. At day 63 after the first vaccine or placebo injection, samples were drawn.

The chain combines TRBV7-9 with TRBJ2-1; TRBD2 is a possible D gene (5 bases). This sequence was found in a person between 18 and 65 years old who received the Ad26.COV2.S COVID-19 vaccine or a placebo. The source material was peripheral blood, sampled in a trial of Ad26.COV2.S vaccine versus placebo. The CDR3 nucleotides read TGTGCCAGCAGCTTAGTGAACAGTGGAGGCTACAATGAGCAGTTCTTC. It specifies CASSLVNSGGYNEQFF.